The 10 T cell receptor beta chains listed next were all sequenced from one sample in a study of blood T cell repertoires in COVID-19 (TCRdb year 2020). The library came from the immunoSEQ multiplex PCR assay. TCRdb retrieved this table from immuneACCESS and kept in-frame rearrangements only. Not all clones are present; in checked studies, unresolved V genes account for under half, and no reason is known for the remainder. The sample data list some 460,000 clones, and about 85% of these were observed just once. The top ten clonotypes cover almost 2% of the sample. Sample: PBMCs or T cells enriched from blood (not recorded which). The receptors here all came from a woman aged 18-29 years with acute COVID-19.

To note about this clone: A read error may account for a junction end that differs from germline. The chain is built from TRBV11-2 and TRBJ2-7; D unclear. Germline CDR1 reads SGHAT; CDR2 reads FQNNGV. The CDR3 has 12 amino acids. The CDR3 DNA is TGTGCCAGCAGCTCCACAAACTACGGGCAGTACTTC. It encodes CASSSTNYGQYF.

V gene TRBV11-2 combines with J gene TRBJ1-4, with 8 positions matching TRBD1. Looked up from germline, CDR1 is SGHAT and CDR2 is FQNNGV. The junction had 8 bases not matched to a gene; V was cut back by 6 bases and J by 5 bases. This CDR3 is built from 15 residues. DNA of the CDR3: TGTGCCAGCAGAAATACAGGGGGGCGAAATGAAAAACTGTTTTTT. Amino acids: CASRNTGGRNEKLFF. Using reference TRBV11-2 and TRBJ1-4 for the parts outside the CDR3, the full variable domain is EAGVAQSPRYKIIEKRQSVAFWCNPISGHATLYWYQQILGQGPKLLIQFQNNGVVDDSQLPKDRFSAERLKGVDSTLKIQPAKLEDSAVYLCASRNTGGRNEKLFFGSGTQLSVL.

This clone has only one observation. V usage is TRBV9 and J usage is TRBJ1-4; D is possibly TRBD1 (6 bases). There are 15 residues in the CDR3. CDR1 SGDLS and CDR2 YYNGEE come from the germline V gene. Between the trimmed V and J ends, which lost 4 bases and 5 bases, there was a span of 15 bases. The CDR3 is CASSHGTPKNEKLFF. In nucleotides, the CDR3 is TGTGCCAGCAGCCACGGGACACCAAAGAATGAAAAACTGTTTTTT.

The V call is TRBV28, the J call TRBJ1-4; TRBD1 matches at 7 bases. Germline-derived CDR1 and CDR2 are MDHEN and SYDVKM. This CDR3 is 16 amino acids long. Trimming cost V 6 bases and J 8 bases; bases outside gene matches: 15. CDR3 region: CASSRPGPGQKEKLFF. CDR3 DNA sequence: TGTGCCAGCAGCCGACCAGGGCCGGGACAGAAAGAAAAACTGTTTTTT.

V gene TRBV18 combines with J gene TRBJ2-1; 9 nucleotides align to TRBD1. With V trimmed by 2 bases and J by 2 bases, 4 bases remained unmatched. CDR3 length: 16 amino acids. Germline lookup yields CDR1 KGHSH and CDR2 LQKENI. The CDR3 loop reads CASSPDWTGAYNEQFF. As DNA, the CDR3 is TGTGCCAGCTCACCAGACTGGACAGGGGCCTACAATGAGCAGTTCTTC.

This clone was observed once. V gene TRBV3-1 (or the pseudogene TRBV3-2) combines with J gene TRBJ2-7, with a weak D call TRBD2 (6 bases). Germline V gene sequence: CDR1 LGHDT, CDR2 YNNKEL (reference sequence). Trimming left V 3 bases short and J 3 bases short, with 12 bases between. The CDR3 is made up of 14 amino acids. The CDR3 bases are TGTGCCAGCAGCCACCAACTAGCAAACTACGAGCAGTACTTC. Translation: CASSHQLANYEQYF.

The chain couples TRBV6-5 to TRBJ1-5; D not certain. This CDR3 has 11 amino acids. Germline CDR1 is MNHEY and CDR2 is SVGAGI. V was pared by 6 bases and J by 7 bases, with 7 bases between. The CDR3 is CASSLVQPQHF. CDR3 nucleotides: TGTGCCAGCAGCCTCGTCCAGCCCCAGCATTTT.

The chain carries TRBV5-1 and TRBJ1-1, with 8 bases aligning to TRBD1. The germline gives CDR1 SGHRS, CDR2 YFSETQ. The trim removed 3 bases at V and 4 bases at J, leaving 8 bases unmatched. CDR3 length: 15 residues. The CDR3 reads CASSSWTGSGTEAFF. In DNA form, the CDR3 reads TGCGCCAGCAGCTCTTGGACAGGGTCGGGCACTGAAGCTTTCTTT.

A few counts support this clone. The chain couples TRBV19 to TRBJ2-1; 7 bases align to TRBD1. The CDR3 contains 15 residues. Germline CDR1 is LNHDA and CDR2 is SQIVND (reference sequence). The ends lost 2 bases at V and 5 bases at J; junction bases unmatched: 6. The CDR3 bases are TGTGCCAGTAGTATAAGCTGGACAGGCCACAATGAGCAGTTCTTC. Translated, it gives CASSISWTGHNEQFF.

The V gene is TRBV19, the J gene TRBJ2-7, with 8 nucleotides matching TRBD1. CDR1 LNHDA and CDR2 SQIVND come from the germline V gene (reference sequence). The CDR3 runs to 15 residues. V was pared by 1 base and J by 3 bases, with 5 bases of the junction left unmatched. In DNA form, the CDR3 reads TGTGCCAGTAGTATAGGACAGGGGTCCCTCTACGAGCAGTACTTC. Encoded protein: CASSIGQGSLYEQYF.